The sequence of this T cell receptor beta chain was determined in a study of radiation and T cells in renal cell carcinoma. Some clones are missing from TCRdb's copy, which holds only in-frame ones; the method was immunoSEQ multiplex PCR. The table has around 140,000 clones, 88% seen once. The length of the CDR3 is 12 residues. Trimming left V 6 bases short and J 5 bases short, with 10 bases between. Germline CDR1 and CDR2: MNHEY and SMNVEV (reference sequence). This sample's time point: baseline pretreatment blood. Treatment denoted: 15 Gy SBRT to primary tumor, nephrectomy 4 weeks later. Blood was sampled at baseline, 2 weeks and 4 weeks after SBRT. This clone showed up just once.

The source of this sequence is a woman aged 70-85 years with renal cell carcinoma. The V call is TRBV27, the J call TRBJ1-2; D not certain. The sequencing here drew on blood, taken from a patient whose treatment included radiotherapy and nephrectomy. Written as DNA, the CDR3 is TGTGCCAGCAGCGCCGGAGGGTATGGCTACACCTTC. Translating it yields CASSAGGYGYTF.